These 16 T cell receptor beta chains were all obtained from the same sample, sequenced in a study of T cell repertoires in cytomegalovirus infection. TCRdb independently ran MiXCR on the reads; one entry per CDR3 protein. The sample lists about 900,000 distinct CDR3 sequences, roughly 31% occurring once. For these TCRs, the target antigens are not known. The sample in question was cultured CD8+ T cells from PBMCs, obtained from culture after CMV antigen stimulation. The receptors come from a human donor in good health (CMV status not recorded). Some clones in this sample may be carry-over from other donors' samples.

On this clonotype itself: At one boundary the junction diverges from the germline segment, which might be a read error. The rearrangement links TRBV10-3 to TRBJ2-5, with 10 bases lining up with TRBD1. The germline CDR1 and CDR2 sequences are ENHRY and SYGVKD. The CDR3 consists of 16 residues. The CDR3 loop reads CAISVRDRGRQETQYF. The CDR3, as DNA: TGTGCCATTAGTGTTCGGGACAGGGGTCGACAAGAGACCCAGTACTTC.

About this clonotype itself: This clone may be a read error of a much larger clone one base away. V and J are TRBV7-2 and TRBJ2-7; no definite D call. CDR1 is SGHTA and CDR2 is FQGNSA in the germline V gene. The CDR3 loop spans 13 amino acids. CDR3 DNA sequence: TGTGCCAGCAGCTTACGCCGGACCTACAAGCAGTACTTC. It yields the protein CASSLRRTYKQYF.

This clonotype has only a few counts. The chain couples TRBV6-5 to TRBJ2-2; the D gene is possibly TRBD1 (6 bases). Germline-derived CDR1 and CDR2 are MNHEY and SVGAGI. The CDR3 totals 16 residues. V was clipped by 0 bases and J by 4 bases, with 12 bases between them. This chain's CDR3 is CASSYSLDRTTGELFF. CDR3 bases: TGTGCCAGCAGTTACTCATTGGACAGAACCACCGGGGAGCTGTTTTTT.

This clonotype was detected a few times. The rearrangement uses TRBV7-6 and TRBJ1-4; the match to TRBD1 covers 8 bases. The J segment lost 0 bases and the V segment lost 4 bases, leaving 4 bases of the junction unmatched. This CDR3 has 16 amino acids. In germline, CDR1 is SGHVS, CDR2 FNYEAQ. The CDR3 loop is CASSYGQGATNEKLFF. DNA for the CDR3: TGTGCCAGCAGCTACGGACAGGGTGCAACTAATGAAAAACTGTTTTTT. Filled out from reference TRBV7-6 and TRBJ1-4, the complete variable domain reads GAGVSQSPRYKVTKRGQDVALRCDPISGHVSLYWYRQALGQGPEFLTYFNYEAQQDKSGLPNDRFSAERPEGSISTLTIQRTEQRDSAMYRCASSYGQGATNEKLFFGSGTQLSVL.

In DNA form, the CDR3 reads TGTGCCAGCAGTTACTCTGACGGGGAGACCCAGTACTTC. It specifies CASSYSDGETQYF. V usage is TRBV6-5 and J usage is TRBJ2-5; D is undetermined. From germline, CDR1 is MNHEY and CDR2 SVGAGI. V lost 0 bases to trimming and J lost 5 bases, with 7 bases between them. The length of the CDR3 is 13 residues.

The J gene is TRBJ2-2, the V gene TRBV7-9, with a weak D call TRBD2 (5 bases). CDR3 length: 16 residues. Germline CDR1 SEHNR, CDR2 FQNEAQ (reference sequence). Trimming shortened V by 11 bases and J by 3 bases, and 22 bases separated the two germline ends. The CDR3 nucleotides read TGTGCCGCACATCCCGGGGAACCGGCCGACACCGGGGAGCTGTTTTTT. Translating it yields CAAHPGEPADTGELFF.

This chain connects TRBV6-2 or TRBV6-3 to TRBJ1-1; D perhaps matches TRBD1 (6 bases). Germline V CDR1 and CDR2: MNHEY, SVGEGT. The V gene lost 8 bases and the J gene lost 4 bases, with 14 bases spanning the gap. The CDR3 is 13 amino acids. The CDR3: CASGRGWGTEAFF. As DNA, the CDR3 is TGTGCCAGCGGCAGGGGCTGGGGCACTGAAGCTTTCTTT.

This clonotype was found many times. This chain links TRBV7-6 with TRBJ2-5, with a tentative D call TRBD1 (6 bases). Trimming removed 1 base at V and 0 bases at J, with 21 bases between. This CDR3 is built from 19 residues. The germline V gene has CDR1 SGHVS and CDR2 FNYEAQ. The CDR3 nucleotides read TGTGCCAGCAGCTTAGGTCCAGGGGTCCCTACCTTGTACCAAGAGACCCAGTACTTC. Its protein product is CASSLGPGVPTLYQETQYF.

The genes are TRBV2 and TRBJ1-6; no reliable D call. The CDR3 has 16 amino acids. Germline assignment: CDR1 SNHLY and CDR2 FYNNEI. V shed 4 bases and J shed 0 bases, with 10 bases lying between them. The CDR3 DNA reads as TGTGCCAGCAGTGGGGAAGGGAGCTCCTATAATTCACCCCTCCACTTT. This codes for CASSGEGSSYNSPLHF.

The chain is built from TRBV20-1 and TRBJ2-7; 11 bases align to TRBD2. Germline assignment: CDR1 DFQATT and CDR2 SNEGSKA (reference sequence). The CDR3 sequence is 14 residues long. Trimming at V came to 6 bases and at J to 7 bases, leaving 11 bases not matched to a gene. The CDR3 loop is CSALLAGAPWEQYV. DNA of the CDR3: TGCAGTGCGCTACTAGCGGGGGCCCCTTGGGAGCAGTACGTC.

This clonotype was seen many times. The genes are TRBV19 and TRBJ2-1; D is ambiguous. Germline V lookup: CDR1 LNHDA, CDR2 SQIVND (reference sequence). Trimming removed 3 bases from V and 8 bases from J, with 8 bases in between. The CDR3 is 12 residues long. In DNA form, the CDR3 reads TGTGCCAGTAGTATTGGCAATGATGAGCAGTTCTTC. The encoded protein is CASSIGNDEQFF.

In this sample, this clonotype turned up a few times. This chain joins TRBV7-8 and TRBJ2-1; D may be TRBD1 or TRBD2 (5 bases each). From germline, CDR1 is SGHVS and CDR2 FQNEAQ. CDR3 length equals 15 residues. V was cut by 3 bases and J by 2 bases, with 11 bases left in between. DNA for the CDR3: TGTGCCAGCAGCTTCGGGACGGTAACCTACAATGAGCAGTTCTTC. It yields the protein CASSFGTVTYNEQFF.

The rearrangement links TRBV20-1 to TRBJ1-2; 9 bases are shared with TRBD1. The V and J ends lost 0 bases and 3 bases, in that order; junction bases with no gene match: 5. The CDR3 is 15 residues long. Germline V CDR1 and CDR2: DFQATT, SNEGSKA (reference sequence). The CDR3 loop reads CSARDWRTGDYGYTF. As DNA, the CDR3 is TGCAGTGCTAGAGATTGGAGGACAGGGGACTATGGCTACACCTTC.

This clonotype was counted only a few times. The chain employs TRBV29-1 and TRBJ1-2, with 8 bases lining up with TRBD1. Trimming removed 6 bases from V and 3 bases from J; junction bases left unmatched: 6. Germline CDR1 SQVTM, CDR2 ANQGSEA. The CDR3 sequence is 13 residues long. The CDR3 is CSVTTGADYGYTF. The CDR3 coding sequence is TGCAGCGTGACGACAGGGGCGGACTATGGCTACACCTTC.

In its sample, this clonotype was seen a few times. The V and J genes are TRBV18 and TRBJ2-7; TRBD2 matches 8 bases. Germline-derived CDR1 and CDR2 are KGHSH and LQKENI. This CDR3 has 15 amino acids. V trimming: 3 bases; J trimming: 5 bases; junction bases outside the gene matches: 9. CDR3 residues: CASSPSGGFRHEQYF. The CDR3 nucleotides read TGTGCCAGCTCACCTTCGGGGGGGTTCAGGCACGAGCAGTACTTC. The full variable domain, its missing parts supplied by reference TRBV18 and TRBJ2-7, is NAGVMQNPRHLVRRRGQEARLRCSPMKGHSHVYWYRQLPEEGLKFMVYLQKENIIDESGMPKERFSAEFPKEGPSILRIQQVVRGDSAAYFCASSPSGGFRHEQYFGPGTRLTVT.

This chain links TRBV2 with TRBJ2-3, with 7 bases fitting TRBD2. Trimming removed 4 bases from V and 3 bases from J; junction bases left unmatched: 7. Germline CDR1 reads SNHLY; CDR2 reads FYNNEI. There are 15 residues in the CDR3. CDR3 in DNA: TGTGCCAGCAGTGTCGCTAGCGGTTTTACAGATACGCAGTATTTT. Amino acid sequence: CASSVASGFTDTQYF.